The clone carrying this T cell receptor (beta chain) was recorded only once. Its antigen remains unknown. The germline V and J ends were trimmed by 4 bases and 5 bases, with 17 bases remaining between them. Germline-derived CDR1 and CDR2 are MGHRA and YSYEKL. CDR3 size: 16 residues. The data stem from a study of shared clonotypes between healthy human individuals. Findings and caveats of the study: Non-shared clonotypes had lower generation probabilities than clonotypes shared by all four sorted-subset donors. Among donors, sharing of clonotypes was expected to be affected by sequencing depth. Clonotypes that were shared across a handful of donors made up approximately 5% of naive CD4 clonotypes.

Researchers divided each subset's genomic DNA evenly across several immunoSEQ plates. Here immunoSEQ multiplex PCR was the method, and the copy in TCRdb shows in-frame clones only, minus some. The sample lists roughly 1,100,000 clones, 60% to 80% occurring once. Sequences were obtained from memory CD4+ T cells sorted from blood. The sample's subset: CD45RA-negative fraction. The source is a man aged 18 to 29 in good health. The chain links TRBV4-1 to TRBJ1-4; a weak D match, TRBD1 (6 bases). DNA for the CDR3: TGCGCCAGCAGCCGCTGGTCTGAAGGGGGAAATGAAAAACTGTTTTTT. It encodes CASSRWSEGGNEKLFF.